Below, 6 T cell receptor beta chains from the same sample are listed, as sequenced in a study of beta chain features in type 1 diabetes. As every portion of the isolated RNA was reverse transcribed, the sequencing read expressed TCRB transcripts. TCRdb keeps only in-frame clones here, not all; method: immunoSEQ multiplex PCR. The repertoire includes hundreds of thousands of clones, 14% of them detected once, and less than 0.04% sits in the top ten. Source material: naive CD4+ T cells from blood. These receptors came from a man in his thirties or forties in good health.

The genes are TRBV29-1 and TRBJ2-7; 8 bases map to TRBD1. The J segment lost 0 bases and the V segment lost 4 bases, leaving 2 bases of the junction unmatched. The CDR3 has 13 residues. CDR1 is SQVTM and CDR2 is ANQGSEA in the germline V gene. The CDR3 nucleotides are TGCAGCGTTGGGGGGACAGGCTCCTACGAGCAGTACGTC. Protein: CSVGGTGSYEQYV.

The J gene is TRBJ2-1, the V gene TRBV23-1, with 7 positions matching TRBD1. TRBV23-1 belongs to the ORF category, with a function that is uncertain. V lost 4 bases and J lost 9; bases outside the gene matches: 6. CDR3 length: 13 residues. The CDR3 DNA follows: TGCGCCAGCAGTCCCACAGGGGCATGTGAGCAGTTCTTC. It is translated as CASSPTGACEQFF.

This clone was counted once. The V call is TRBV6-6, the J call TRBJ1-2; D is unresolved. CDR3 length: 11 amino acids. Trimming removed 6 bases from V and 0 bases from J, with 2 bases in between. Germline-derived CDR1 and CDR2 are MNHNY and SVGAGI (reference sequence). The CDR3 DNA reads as TGTGCCAGCAGGACTAACTATGGCTACACCTTC. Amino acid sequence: CASRTNYGYTF.

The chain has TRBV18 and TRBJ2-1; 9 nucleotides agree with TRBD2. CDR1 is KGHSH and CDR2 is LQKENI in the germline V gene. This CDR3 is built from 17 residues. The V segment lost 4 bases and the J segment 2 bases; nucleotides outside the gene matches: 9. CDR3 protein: CASSRTLGTSPYNEQFF. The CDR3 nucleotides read TGTGCCAGCTCACGGACTCTCGGGACTAGCCCCTACAATGAGCAGTTCTTC.

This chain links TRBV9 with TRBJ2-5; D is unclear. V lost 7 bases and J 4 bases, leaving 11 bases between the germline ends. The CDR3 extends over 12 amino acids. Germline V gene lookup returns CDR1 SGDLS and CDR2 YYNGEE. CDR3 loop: CASSKSGETQYF. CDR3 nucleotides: TGTGCCAGCTCAAAGTCGGGAGAGACCCAGTACTTC.

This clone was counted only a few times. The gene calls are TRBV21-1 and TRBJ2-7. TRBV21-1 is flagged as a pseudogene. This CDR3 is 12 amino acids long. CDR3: CAGTVRFYEQYF. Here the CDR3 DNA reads TGTGCCGGGACCGTGCGTTTTTACGAGCAGTACTTC.